This T cell receptor beta chain originates from a study of blood T cell repertoires in COVID-19 (dated by TCRdb to the early 2020s). Broadly, across the study: Samples from collaborators originated in the United States, Italy and Spain and spanned both the acute and convalescent phases of COVID-19. The prospective study material was composed of cDNA or gDNA derived from T cells, B-cell-depleted T cells, or PBMCs. Subjects who had been exposed to COVID-19, were actively infected with it, or had recovered from it provided the deeply sampled blood TCRbeta repertoires that made up the dataset. The repertoires were made available in a free public database intended to serve as a resource for research on the immune response to SARS-CoV-2. The samples were drawn from two sources: the first 160 participants of the ongoing ImmuneRACE study, and 950 to 1,500 subjects contributed by 6 global collaborators. A de-identified subject ID, COVID-19 status, age in years and sex were almost always included in the sample metadata. Where available, HLA class I and class II types were obtained from metadata supplied by the sample provider rather than from assay-based typing.

The germline V and J ends show losses of 8 bases and 1 base respectively, and no gene match explains 8 bases of the junction. From the cysteine up to the phenylalanine, the CDR3 has a length of 15 residues. The DNA shown is the 45-base CDR3, in frame from base 1. The germline V gene yields SGHAT for CDR1 and FQNNGV for CDR2. Comments on this clone: This receptor's antigen is unknown. Base qualities are not provided; no much larger clone lies one nucleotide away.

Each collaborating institution followed its own protocols to collect whole blood in K2EDTA tubes. For TCRbeta analysis, collaborator samples were shipped as frozen whole blood, as isolated PBMCs, or as DNA extracted from either sample type. What the research found in general, with its limitations: The quantity of clinical and demographic metadata differed by source and by participant and was supplied without curation.

TCRbeta CDR3 regions were amplified from genomic DNA using the immunoSEQ Assay, a bias-controlled multiplex PCR. The paper's processing steps were these. Nucleated cell counts per sample were estimated from amplification of reference gene primers within the assay. To quantify the absolute abundance of each unique TCRbeta CDR3 rearrangement, sequence reads were collapsed and filtered. For each sample, productive Simpson clonality was calculated by taking the square root of Simpson's diversity index across productive rearrangements. Here the immuneACCESS table is served through TCRdb, limited to in-frame sequences with V and J called. Missing clones are a known gap in these copies; in checked studies unresolved V genes cover under half, and the rest lacks a known reason. V, J and clone size are those of that table, while D and trimming were read from the DNA. A total of some 270,000 clones appear in this sample, roughly 90% of them only once. The top ten constitute around 0.84% of the sample.

The clonotype comes from a man aged 30-40 years with acute or convalescent COVID-19. The sample was peripheral blood. The chain links TRBV11-2 with TRBJ2-5, with 9 bases matching TRBD2. CDR3 loop: CASGRAGGTQETQYF. The sequence in DNA is TGTGCCAGCGGTCGAGCGGGGGGAACCCAAGAGACCCAGTACTTC. Full variable domain (CDR3 extended with the reference TRBV11-2 and TRBJ2-5 proteins): EAGVAQSPRYKIIEKRQSVAFWCNPISGHATLYWYQQILGQGPKLLIQFQNNGVVDDSQLPKDRFSAERLKGVDSTLKIQPAKLEDSAVYLCASGRAGGTQETQYFGPGTRLLVL.